The 6 T cell receptor beta chains given below trace back to one sample, sequenced in a study of CD8+ T cells in alopecia areata. Isolated RNA was reverse transcribed into cDNA used as the sequencing template. Profiling relied on immunoSEQ multiplex PCR, and the TCRdb table lists in-frame clones only, not all of them. This table has 130,000 to 150,000 clones, around 47% appearing once. Material: CD4+ T cells sorted from blood. Receptor source: a human donor with alopecia areata.

This clone was observed a few times. This sequence joins TRBV29-1 and TRBJ2-7, with TRBD2 matching over 13 bases. Trimming took 6 bases from V and 5 from J; bases not matched to a gene: 7. The CDR3 is 14 amino acids. Germline V CDR1 and CDR2: SQVTM, ANQGSEA. The CDR3 DNA is TGCAGCGTCGTCGGGACTAGCGGGAACCACGAGCAGTACTTC. Amino acids: CSVVGTSGNHEQYF.

The chain uses TRBV2 and TRBJ2-7; TRBD1 matches 8 bases. V shed 6 bases, J shed 3 bases, and the junction held 13 bases outside the gene matches. CDR3 length: 16 amino acids. In germline, CDR1 is SNHLY, CDR2 FYNNEI. The CDR3 loop reads CASRDVDRDRFYEQYF. The CDR3 nucleotides are TGTGCCAGCAGGGACGTCGACCGGGACAGGTTCTACGAGCAGTACTTC.

This chain links TRBV7-3 with TRBJ2-2, with D perhaps given as TRBD1 or TRBD2 (5 bases each). CDR1 and CDR2 (germline): SGHTA, FQGTGA. V was pared by 2 bases and J by 6 bases, with 10 bases between. The CDR3 extends over 14 amino acids. The CDR3, as DNA: TGTGCCAGCAGCTTATATCAGGGAGCCGGGGAGCTGTTTTTT. It is translated as CASSLYQGAGELFF.

To note about this clone: One end of the junction varies from germline; a read error may be responsible. The chain couples TRBV2 to TRBJ1-5, with D possibly TRBD1 on 6 matching bases. The CDR3 has 14 residues. Germline V CDR1 and CDR2: SNHLY, FYNNEI. The CDR3 protein is CASSETGFPLGDRF. For the CDR3, the DNA is TGTGCCAGCAGTGAAACAGGGTTTCCTCTAGGGGACCGTTTT.

Here the CDR3 reads CSAGGAGDYEQFF. DNA for the CDR3: TGCAGCGCCGGGGGGGCGGGAGATTATGAGCAGTTCTTC. This chain joins TRBV29-1 and TRBJ2-1, with 8 bases that match TRBD2. The V gene end was trimmed by 7 bases and the J gene end by 8 bases; junction bases not matched to a gene: 10. Germline CDR1 SQVTM, CDR2 ANQGSEA. This CDR3 comprises 13 residues.

The chain employs TRBV28 and TRBJ2-7; TRBD2 matches at 13 bases. The CDR3 runs to 14 residues. V lost 10 bases and J lost 0; bases outside the gene matches: 3. The V gene's germline CDR1 is MDHEN and CDR2 SYDVKM. The CDR3 bases are TGTGCCACCCGGACTAGCGGGAGCTCCTACGAGCAGTACTTC. This encodes CATRTSGSSYEQYF.